The 4 T cell receptor beta chains below were found in one sample sequenced in a study of Tregs in tolerant kidney transplant recipients. The repertoire was sequenced with immunoSEQ multiplex PCR; TCRdb's copy has only in-frame clones and lacks some. The table lists under 300,000 clones, about 86% of them singletons. Material for sequencing was CD4+ T cells from blood. These receptors came from a human donor in good health.

J is TRBJ1-3 and V is TRBV30; D call uncertain. Trimming cost V 7 bases and J 0 bases, with 10 bases left between them. This CDR3 comprises 13 residues. CDR1 and CDR2 (germline): GTSNPN, SVGIG (reference sequence). CDR3 loop: CAYQRFSGNTIYF. DNA for the CDR3: TGTGCCTATCAAAGGTTCTCTGGAAACACCATATATTTT. Combining the CDR3 with reference TRBV30 and TRBJ1-3 gives the whole variable domain SQTIHQWPATLVQPVGSPLSLECTVEGTSNPNLYWYRQAAGRGLQLLFYSVGIGQISSEVPQNLSASRPQDRQFILSSKKLLLSDSGFYLCAYQRFSGNTIYFGEGSWLTVV.

The rearrangement links TRBV5-5 to TRBJ2-7; no definite D call. Trimming left V 2 bases short and J 1 base short, with 13 bases between. The CDR3 length is 15 residues. In germline, CDR1 is SGHKS, CDR2 YYEKEE (reference sequence). CDR3 loop: CASSLKDSQSYEQYF. CDR3 DNA sequence: TGTGCCAGCAGCTTAAAGGATTCCCAATCCTACGAGCAGTACTTC.

This sequence joins TRBV7-2 and TRBJ1-1; 7 bases line up with TRBD1. Germline V lookup: CDR1 SGHTA, CDR2 FQGNSA. CDR3 length equals 16 residues. With V trimmed by 1 base and J by 0 bases, 5 bases remained unmatched. CDR3 in amino acids: CASSLVTGSMNTEAFF. The CDR3 region has the DNA TGTGCCAGCAGCTTAGTGACAGGGAGCATGAACACTGAAGCTTTCTTT.

V gene TRBV4-1 combines with J gene TRBJ2-3, with 14 bases lining up with TRBD2. There are 19 residues in the CDR3. CDR1 is MGHRA and CDR2 is YSYEKL in the germline V gene. The V and J ends lost 4 bases and 3 bases, in that order; junction bases with no gene match: 12. The CDR3 coding sequence is TGCGCCAGCAGCCTCACATCCGGGACTAGCGGGAGTCGAACAGATACGCAGTATTTT. Encoded protein: CASSLTSGTSGSRTDTQYF.